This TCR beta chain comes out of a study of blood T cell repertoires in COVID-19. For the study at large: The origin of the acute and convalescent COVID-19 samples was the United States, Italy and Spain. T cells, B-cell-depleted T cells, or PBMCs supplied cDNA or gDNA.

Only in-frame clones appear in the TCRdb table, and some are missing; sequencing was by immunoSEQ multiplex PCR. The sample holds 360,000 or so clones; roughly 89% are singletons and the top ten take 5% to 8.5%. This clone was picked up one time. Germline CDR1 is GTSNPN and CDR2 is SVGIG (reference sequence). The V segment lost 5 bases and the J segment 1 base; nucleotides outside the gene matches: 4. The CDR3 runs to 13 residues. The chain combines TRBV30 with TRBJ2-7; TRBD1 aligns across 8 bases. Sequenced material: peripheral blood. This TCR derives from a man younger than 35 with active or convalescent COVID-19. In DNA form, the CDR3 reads TGTGCCTGGGGACAGGGCAAGTCCTACGAGCAGTACTTC. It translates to CAWGQGKSYEQYF.